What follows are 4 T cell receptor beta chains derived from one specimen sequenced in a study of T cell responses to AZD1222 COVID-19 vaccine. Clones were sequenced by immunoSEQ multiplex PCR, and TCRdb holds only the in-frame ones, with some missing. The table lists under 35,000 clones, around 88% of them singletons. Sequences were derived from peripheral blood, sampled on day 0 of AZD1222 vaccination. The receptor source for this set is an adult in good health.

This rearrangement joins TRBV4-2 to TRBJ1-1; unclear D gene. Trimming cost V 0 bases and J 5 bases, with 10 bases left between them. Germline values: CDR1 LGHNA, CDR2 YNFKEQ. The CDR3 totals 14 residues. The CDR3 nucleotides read TGTGCCAGCAGCCAAGAATTGGGCGGGACTGAAGCTTTCTTT. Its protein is CASSQELGGTEAFF.

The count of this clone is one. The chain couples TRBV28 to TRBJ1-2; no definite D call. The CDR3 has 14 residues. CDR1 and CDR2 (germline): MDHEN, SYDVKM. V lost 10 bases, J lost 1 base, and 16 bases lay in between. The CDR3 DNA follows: TGTGCCAACGGGCCGGGCGGCCTTAACTATGGCTACACCTTC. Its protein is CANGPGGLNYGYTF.

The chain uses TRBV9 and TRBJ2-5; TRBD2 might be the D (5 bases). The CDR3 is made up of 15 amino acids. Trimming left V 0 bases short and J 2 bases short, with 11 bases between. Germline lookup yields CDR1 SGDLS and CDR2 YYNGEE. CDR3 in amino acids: CASSVVSSGQETQYF. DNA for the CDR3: TGTGCCAGCAGCGTAGTGTCCAGCGGACAAGAGACCCAGTACTTC.

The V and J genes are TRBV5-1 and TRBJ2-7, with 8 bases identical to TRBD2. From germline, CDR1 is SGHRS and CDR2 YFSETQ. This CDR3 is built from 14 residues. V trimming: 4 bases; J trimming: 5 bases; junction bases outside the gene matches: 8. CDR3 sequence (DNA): TGCGCCAGCAGCCCGGGGGGGGGCGCGGACGAGCAGTACTTC. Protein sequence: CASSPGGGADEQYF.